The T cell receptor (beta chain) under discussion was sequenced for a study of blood T cell repertoires in COVID-19. About the study: COVID-19 samples from acute and convalescent phases originated in the United States, Italy and Spain. PBMCs, B-cell-depleted T cells, or T cells were the source of the cDNA or gDNA that made up the material.

Data came from immunoSEQ multiplex PCR; TCRdb stores just in-frame clones and leaves some out. The data show 150,000 or so clones, more than 85% seen once. V was clipped by 3 bases and J by 8 bases, with 8 bases between them. This CDR3 is built from 13 residues. CDR1 and CDR2 (germline): MNHEY, SMNVEV (reference sequence). Individuals drawn from 24 US areas were roughly 18 to 89 years old. The V gene is TRBV27, the J gene TRBJ1-6; D unclear. The clonotype originates from a human donor with acute COVID-19. The donor label of this sample is uncertain. Input material: PBMCs or T cells enriched from blood (not recorded which). The CDR3 nucleotides read TGTGCCAGCAGTTTGGCAGTTTATTCACCCCTCCACTTT. Its protein is CASSLAVYSPLHF.